The subject of this entry is one T cell receptor beta chain. It has no known antigen specificity. Base qualities are missing; no much larger clone stands one base away. This specimen comes from a study of T cells in Graves' hyperthyroidism and ophthalmopathy (dated by TCRdb to about 2019). Concerning the study at large: Peripheral blood samples were taken at initial diagnosis, before any treatment was given. A discovery cohort of fewer than 110 patients, 43 with Graves' ophthalmopathy and 55 to 60 with stable Graves' hyperthyroidism, was used to find distinguishing TCR V-J signatures. An independent validation cohort of under 20 hyperthyroidism patients and 17 patients who later progressed to ophthalmopathy tested prospective prediction of ophthalmopathy. The 80 to 100 discovery patients were randomly divided into training and test sets at a 7:3 ratio. In addition, the study compared T-cell repertoires in thyroid tissue and in blood from several Graves' hyperthyroidism patients. After blood sampling, hyperthyroidism patients were treated with methimazole at a starting dose of 30 mg daily, and ophthalmopathy patients were treated with high-dose intravenous methylprednisolone. The paper describes TCR Vbeta CDR3 sequencing of fewer than 150 peripheral blood samples, made up of roughly 45 ophthalmopathy patients, around 78 hyperthyroidism patients and 17 progressor patients.

The TCR beta CDR3 regions were amplified from RNA transcripts. For the first round of RT-PCR on the TCR CDR3, the HTBI primer set was used together with the Qiagen OneStep RT-PCR kit. A second multiplex PCR round built the libraries, followed by size selection and purification. Paired-end sequencing of the libraries was performed with 100 bp reads on an Illumina HiSeq2000. The authors' analysis ran thus. Raw data were processed with SOAPnuke, discarding reads with adapters, uncalled bases, mean Phred below 15, or no exact constant-primer or identifier match. COPE v1.2.5 was used to merge high-quality paired reads, and clonotypes were defined as unique nucleotide sequences. MiTCR v1.1 was used to align the clonotypes against IMGT TRBV, TRBD and TRBJ reference segments. Only V-J combinations with frequency above 0.0001, covering 99% to 99.2% of repertoires, were analysed. The TCS score was defined as the ratio of F50 (clonal expansion) to E x V (chaos), calculated using BLOSUM62-based TCRdist between CDR3 peptides within each V-J. Welch's t-statistics and random forest reduced some 510 V-J features to 13, which were used in a naive Bayes classifier (R e1071). The Morisita-Horn index was used to measure how similar the thyroid and blood repertoires were. Through fastp at Q25 and MiXCR, TCRdb rebuilt clones from the public reads, retaining in-frame beta chains. Rows with a matching CDR3 protein are joined into one entry that keeps the most common DNA and genes. The V and J calls, along with clone size, are taken from TCRdb and not from the paper's own processing. The sample data list roughly 710,000 distinct CDR3 sequences, and over 35% of these were observed just once. The ten largest clones capture 30% to 40% of the sample.

Graves' hyperthyroidism was defined as stable when no progression to ophthalmopathy occurred over 18 months of follow-up. The hyperthyroidism patients were between 18 and 65 years old and newly diagnosed, with a disease duration of less than 2 months. Any patient with an uncontrolled infection, another autoimmune disease, pregnancy or lactation was excluded. Diagnoses were established on the basis of clinical symptoms, serum thyroxine and TRAb, thyroid ultrasound, and orbital computed tomography. Ficoll-Paque density gradient centrifugation was used to isolate PBMCs from around 10 ml of fresh peripheral blood. Total RNA was extracted with Trizol reagent, and quality was checked on an Agilent 2100 Bioanalyzer. Looking up the germline V gene yields CDR1 MNHNS and CDR2 SASEGT. From its cysteine to its phenylalanine, the CDR3 spans 14 amino acids. Only the CDR3 portion is preserved as DNA: 42 bases, with reading frame beginning at the first base. After removal of 2 bases from V and 6 bases from J, the junction retains 5 bases not matched to a gene.

General findings and caveats noted by the study authors: During validation, the model predicted progression to ophthalmopathy a median of around six months ahead of onset, with more than 55% sensitivity and 72% to 85% specificity. A model built on a 13 V-J signature distinguished ophthalmopathy from stable hyperthyroidism, reaching 85% to 90% sensitivity and 81.08% specificity in cross-validation and 80%/75% in testing. Most expanded thyroid clonotypes (frequency above 0.001) were also detected in blood, suggesting blood repertoires may reflect thyroid immune responses. Sample size was not statistically predetermined, and blinding of investigators to group allocation was not performed.

The sequence derives from a woman in her thirties or forties with Graves' hyperthyroidism. In this chain, TRBV6-1 is recombined with TRBJ2-7; TRBD1 lines up with 9 middle nucleotides. Sequencing was done on a sample of blood. Here is the DNA: TGTGCCAGCAGTGAATTGGGACAGGGCGCCGAGCAGTACTTC. This translates into CASSELGQGAEQYF.